This T cell receptor (beta chain) was recorded in a study of T cells in Graves' hyperthyroidism and ophthalmopathy. This clonotype turned up a few times. Its antigen remains unknown. The junction departs from the called germline gene at one end, perhaps through a read error. Stable disease denoted Graves' hyperthyroidism without ophthalmopathy progression within 18 months. Investigators excluded patients with uncontrolled infection, other autoimmune disease, pregnancy or lactation. Regarding the study as a whole: Ophthalmopathy was identified by the model a median around 5.9 months ahead of onset. The blood repertoire included most of the expanded thyroid clonotypes above 0.001.

The CDR3 has 14 residues. CDR1 is MRHNA, CDR2 SNTAGT, per germline. Regions amplified from RNA transcripts were the TCR beta CDR3 regions. In the first-round RT-PCR of the TCR CDR3, the HTBI primer set was used. TCRdb reprocessed the multiplex PCR reads with MiXCR, giving one entry per CDR3 protein. In the table there are 560,000 or so distinct CDR3 sequences, roughly 50% of which are singletons. The chain has TRBV6-4 and TRBJ1-2; D gene uncertain. The receptor's source is a woman aged 18-29 years with Graves' hyperthyroidism. Sequenced material: peripheral blood or thyroid tissue (not recorded which). CDR3 coding DNA: TGTGCCAGCAGTTACTCGGGTCTTAACTATGGCTACACCTTC. As protein: CASSYSGLNYGYTF.